This T cell receptor (beta chain) was profiled in a study of T cells after somatic rescue of genetic block. This clone showed up just once. The data were produced by immunoSEQ multiplex PCR, yet TCRdb's version contains in-frame clones alone and is incomplete. The repertoire holds 68,000 or so clones, with 92% as singletons. The CDR3 runs 17 residues. Trimming took off 3 bases at V and 0 bases at J, with 16 bases between the two ends. Per the germline V gene, CDR1 is LNHNV and CDR2 is YYDKDF (reference sequence). This sequence originates from a man in his forties or fifties. The sample comprised peripheral blood mononuclear cells (PBMCs). The chain recombines TRBV15 with TRBJ2-3, with D uncertain. CDR3 DNA sequence: TGTGCCACCAGCAGTAAAGTCTCTGGCCTCAGCACAGATACGCAGTATTTT. It specifies CATSSKVSGLSTDTQYF. Filled out from reference TRBV15 and TRBJ2-3, the complete variable domain reads DAMVIQNPRYQVTQFGKPVTLSCSQTLNHNVMYWYQQKSSQAPKLLFHYYDKDFNNEADTPDNFQSRRPNTSFCFLDIRSPGLGDTAMYLCATSSKVSGLSTDTQYFGPGTRLTVL.